This TCR beta chain was captured by sequencing in a study of radiation and T cells in renal cell carcinoma. The study, taken as a whole, reports: Compared with controls, irradiated tumors showed greater TCR clonality.

Trimming removed 0 bases at V and 2 bases at J, with 8 bases between. The CDR3 has 15 residues. In germline, CDR1 is SGDLS, CDR2 YYNGEE. Indicated treatment: 15 Gy SBRT to primary tumor, nephrectomy 4 weeks later. Nephrectomy followed 15 Gy stereotactic body radiation by 4 weeks. The tumor was a clear cell renal cell carcinoma. This clone has only a few counts. Its antigen is undetermined. The method was immunoSEQ multiplex PCR; TCRdb's version includes in-frame clones alone and lacks a portion of them. The table has roughly 9,600 clones, over 55% seen once. The material sequenced was tumor tissue, taken from a patient whose treatment included radiotherapy and nephrectomy. The genes are TRBV9 and TRBJ1-4, with a tentative D call TRBD1 (5 bases). This receptor was identified in a woman between 45 and 65 years old with renal cell carcinoma. The CDR3 bases are TGTGCCAGCAGCGTAGCGGGACTGACTAATGAAAAACTGTTTTTT. The encoded protein is CASSVAGLTNEKLFF. Combining the CDR3 with reference TRBV9 and TRBJ1-4 gives the whole variable domain DSGVTQTPKHLITATGQRVTLRCSPRSGDLSVYWYQQSLDQGLQFLIQYYNGEERAKGNILERFSAQQFPDLHSELNLSSLELGDSALYFCASSVAGLTNEKLFFGSGTQLSVL.